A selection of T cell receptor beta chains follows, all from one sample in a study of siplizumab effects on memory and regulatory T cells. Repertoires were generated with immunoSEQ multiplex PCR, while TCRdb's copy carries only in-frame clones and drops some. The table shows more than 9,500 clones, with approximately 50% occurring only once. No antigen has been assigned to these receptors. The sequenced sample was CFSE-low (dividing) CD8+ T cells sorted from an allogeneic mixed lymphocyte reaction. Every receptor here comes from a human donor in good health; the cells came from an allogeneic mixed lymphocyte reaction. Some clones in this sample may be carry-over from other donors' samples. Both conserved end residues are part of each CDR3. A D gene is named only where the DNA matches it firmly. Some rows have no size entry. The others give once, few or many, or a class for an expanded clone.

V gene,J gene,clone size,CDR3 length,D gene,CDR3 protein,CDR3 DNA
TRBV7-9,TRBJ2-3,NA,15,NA,CASSQLVLLADTQYF,TGTGCCAGCAGTCAACTAGTGTTGCTTGCAGATACGCAGTATTTT
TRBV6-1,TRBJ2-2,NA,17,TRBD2,CASSESAGVSVAGELFF,TGTGCCAGCAGTGAATCAGCGGGAGTCTCGGTTGCCGGGGAGCTGTTTTTT
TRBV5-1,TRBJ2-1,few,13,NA,CASSLGSYNEQFF,TGCGCCAGCAGCTTGGGGAGCTACAATGAGCAGTTCTTC
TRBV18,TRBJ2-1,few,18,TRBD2,CASSPPVERSGIYNEQFF,TGTGCCAGCTCACCACCGGTGGAGCGTAGCGGGATCTACAATGAGCAGTTCTTC
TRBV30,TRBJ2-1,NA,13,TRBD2,CAWRGAGGNEQFF,TGTGCCTGGAGGGGGGCGGGGGGTAATGAGCAGTTCTTC
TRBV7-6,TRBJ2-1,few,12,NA,CASSPNKWEQFF,TGTGCCAGCAGCCCAAATAAGTGGGAGCAGTTCTTC
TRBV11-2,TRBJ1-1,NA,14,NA,CASSFWAGWVEAFF,TGTGCCAGCAGCTTTTGGGCCGGGTGGGTTGAAGCTTTCTTT
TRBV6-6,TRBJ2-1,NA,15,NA,CASSYSGTAYNEQFF,TGTGCCAGCAGTTACTCGGGGACGGCCTACAATGAGCAGTTCTTC
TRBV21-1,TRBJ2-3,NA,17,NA,CASTRLAVPSSTDTQYF,TGTGCCAGCACCCGTCTAGCGGTTCCTTCTAGCACAGATACGCAGTATTTT
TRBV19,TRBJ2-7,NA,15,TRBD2,CASSMVRGGWDEQYF,TGTGCCAGTAGTATGGTCCGGGGGGGCTGGGACGAGCAGTACTTC
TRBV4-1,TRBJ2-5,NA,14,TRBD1,CASSQRQGSETQYF,TGCGCCAGCAGCCAGAGACAGGGTTCAGAGACCCAGTACTTC
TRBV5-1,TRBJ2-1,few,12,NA,CASSLAWNEQFF,TGCGCCAGCAGCTTGGCCTGGAATGAGCAGTTCTTC
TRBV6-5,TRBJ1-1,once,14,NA,CASSVMTVNTEAFF,TGTGCCAGCAGTGTCATGACAGTGAACACTGAAGCTTTCTTT
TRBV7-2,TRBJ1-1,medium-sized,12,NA,CASSFWNTEAFF,TGTGCCAGCAGCTTCTGGAACACTGAAGCTTTCTTT
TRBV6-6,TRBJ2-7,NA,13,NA,CASSPPSVYEQYF,TGTGCCAGCAGTCCCCCATCGGTTTACGAGCAGTACTTC
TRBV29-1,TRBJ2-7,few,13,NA,CSVVGGYSYEQYF,TGCAGCGTCGTGGGGGGCTACTCCTACGAGCAGTACTTC
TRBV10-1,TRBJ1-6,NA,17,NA,CASSTQGTGTYNSPLHF,TGCGCCAGCAGTACACAGGGAACCGGGACTTATAATTCACCCCTCCACTTT
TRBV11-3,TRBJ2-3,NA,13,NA,CASSLEYTDTQYF,TGTGCCAGCAGCTTAGAGTACACAGATACGCAGTATTTT
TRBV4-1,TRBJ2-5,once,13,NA,CASRGSSQETQYF,TGCGCCAGCAGGGGGAGCAGTCAAGAGACCCAGTACTTC
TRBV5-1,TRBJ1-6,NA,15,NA,CASSSDRVPNSPLHF,TGCGCCAGCAGCTCGGACCGGGTCCCCAATTCACCCCTCCACTTT
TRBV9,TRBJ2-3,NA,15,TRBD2,CASSASGRAADTQYF,TGTGCCAGCAGCGCCAGCGGGAGGGCCGCAGATACGCAGTATTTT
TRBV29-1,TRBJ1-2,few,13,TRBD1,CSVIQGTDYGYTF,TGCAGCGTTATACAGGGGACAGACTATGGCTACACCTTC
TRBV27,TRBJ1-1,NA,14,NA,CASAELPMNTEAFF,TGTGCCAGCGCCGAACTTCCGATGAACACTGAAGCTTTCTTT
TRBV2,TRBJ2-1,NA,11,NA,CASSEGFEQFF,TGTGCCAGCAGTGAGGGGTTTGAGCAGTTCTTC
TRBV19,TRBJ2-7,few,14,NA,CASSTGTPSYEQYF,TGTGCCAGTAGTACCGGGACACCGTCCTACGAGCAGTACTTC
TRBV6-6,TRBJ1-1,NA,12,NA,CASSYSSREAFF,TGTGCCAGCAGTTACTCGAGTCGTGAAGCTTTCTTT
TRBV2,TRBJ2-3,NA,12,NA,CASLGTVDTQYF,TGTGCCAGCCTCGGGACTGTCGATACGCAGTATTTT
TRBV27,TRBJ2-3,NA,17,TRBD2,CASSPRLAGVYADTQYF,TGTGCCAGCAGTCCCCGACTAGCGGGAGTGTATGCAGATACGCAGTATTTT
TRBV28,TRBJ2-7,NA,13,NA,CASSGQGWGEQYF,TGTGCCAGCAGCGGGCAAGGATGGGGAGAGCAGTACTTC
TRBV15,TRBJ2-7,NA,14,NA,CATSRDRGSYEQYF,TGTGCCACCAGCAGAGATCGGGGCAGCTACGAGCAGTACTTC
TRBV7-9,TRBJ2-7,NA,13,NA,CASTHRTAYEQYF,TGTGCCAGCACCCACCGGACAGCCTACGAGCAGTACTTC
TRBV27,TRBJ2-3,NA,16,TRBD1,CASSSLTGEPTDTQYF,TGTGCCAGCAGTTCGCTGACAGGGGAACCCACAGATACGCAGTATTTT
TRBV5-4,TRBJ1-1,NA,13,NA,CASSLDKYTEAFF,TGTGCCAGCAGCTTGGATAAGTACACTGAAGCTTTCTTT
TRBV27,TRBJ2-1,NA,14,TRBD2,CASSLGLAVYEQFF,TGTGCCAGCAGCCTGGGACTAGCTGTCTATGAGCAGTTCTTC
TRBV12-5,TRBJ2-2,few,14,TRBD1,CASGTGGLNGELFF,TGTGCTAGTGGTACAGGGGGCTTGAACGGGGAGCTGTTTTTT
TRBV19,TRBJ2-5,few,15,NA,CASSSRQAHQETQYF,TGTGCCAGTAGTTCTCGGCAGGCCCACCAAGAGACCCAGTACTTC
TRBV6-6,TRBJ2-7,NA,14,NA,CASSYLTATYEQYF,TGTGCCAGCAGTTACCTCACTGCCACCTACGAGCAGTACTTC
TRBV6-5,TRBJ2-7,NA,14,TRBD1,CASRQGQGGYEQYF,TGTGCCAGCAGACAGGGACAGGGGGGCTACGAGCAGTACTTC
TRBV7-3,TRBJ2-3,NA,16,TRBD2,CASSPWTSGSTDTQYF,TGTGCCAGCAGCCCTTGGACTAGCGGGAGCACAGATACGCAGTATTTT
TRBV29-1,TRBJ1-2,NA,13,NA,CSVEDRRNYGYTF,TGCAGCGTTGAAGATCGCAGGAACTATGGCTACACCTTC
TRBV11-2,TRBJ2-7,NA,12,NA,CASSLAPYEQYF,TGTGCCAGCAGCTTAGCCCCTTACGAGCAGTACTTC
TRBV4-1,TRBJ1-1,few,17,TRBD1,CASSQGRDRGPNTEAFF,TGCGCCAGCAGCCAAGGCCGGGACAGGGGGCCGAACACTGAAGCTTTCTTT
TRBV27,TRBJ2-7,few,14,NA,CASSPGAGGYEQYF,TGTGCCAGCAGTCCCGGGGCCGGCGGGTACGAGCAGTACTTC
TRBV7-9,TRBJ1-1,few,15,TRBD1,CASSSRDRGGTEAFF,TGTGCCAGCAGTTCCCGGGACAGGGGGGGCACTGAAGCTTTCTTT
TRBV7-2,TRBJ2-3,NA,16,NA,CASSLWLLPPTDTQYF,TGTGCCAGCAGCCTATGGCTACTACCCCCCACAGATACGCAGTATTTT
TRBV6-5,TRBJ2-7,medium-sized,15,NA,CASSQTNGRFYEQYF,TGTGCCAGCAGTCAGACGAACGGACGCTTCTACGAGCAGTACTTC
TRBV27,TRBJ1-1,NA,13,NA,CASSLSVRTEAFF,TGTGCCAGCAGTTTATCGGTGCGGACTGAAGCTTTCTTT
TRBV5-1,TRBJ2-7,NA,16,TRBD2,CASSFDAGTSSYEQYF,TGCGCCAGCAGCTTCGACGCCGGGACTAGCTCCTACGAGCAGTACTTC
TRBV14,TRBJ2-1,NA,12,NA,CASSQAGTEQFF,TGTGCCAGCAGCCAAGCCGGGACAGAGCAGTTCTTC
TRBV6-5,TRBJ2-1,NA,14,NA,CASSYTEATNEQFF,TGTGCCAGCAGTTACACGGAGGCAACCAATGAGCAGTTCTTC
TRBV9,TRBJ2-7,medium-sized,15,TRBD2,CASSVASGGSYEQYF,TGTGCCAGCAGCGTAGCTAGCGGGGGCTCCTACGAGCAGTACTTC
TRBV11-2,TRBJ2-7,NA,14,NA,CASSLASTTYEQYF,TGTGCCAGCAGCCTCGCTTCGACCACCTACGAGCAGTACTTC
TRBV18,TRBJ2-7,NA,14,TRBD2,CASSPLAGAYEQYF,TGTGCCAGCTCACCGTTAGCGGGGGCCTACGAGCAGTACTTC
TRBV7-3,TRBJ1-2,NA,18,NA,CASSLMGGQPHPAMGYTF,TGTGCCAGCAGCTTAATGGGTGGCCAGCCCCACCCCGCTATGGGCTACACCTTC
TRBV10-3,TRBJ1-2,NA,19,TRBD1,CAISEPDRGLPSSNYGYTF,TGTGCCATCAGTGAGCCTGACAGGGGGCTCCCGTCTTCGAACTATGGCTACACCTTC